The 27 T cell receptor beta chains reported below all come from one sample, sequenced in a study of T cells in Graves' hyperthyroidism and ophthalmopathy. RNA transcripts were the template for amplifying TCR beta CDR3 regions. During a first-round RT-PCR of the TCR CDR3, the HTBI primer set was used. One entry per CDR3 protein results from TCRdb running MiXCR on the multiplex PCR reads. The sample lists some 300,000 distinct CDR3 sequences, 15% to 20% occurring once. Sequencing used blood. These receptors came from a man aged 50 to 60 with Graves' ophthalmopathy.

This clonotype was counted a few times. V is TRBV4-1 and J is TRBJ1-2, with D unclear. CDR1 and CDR2 from the germline V gene are MGHRA and YSYEKL. V lost 0 bases, J lost 4 bases, and 12 bases lay in between. This CDR3 spans 15 amino acids. CDR3 sequence (DNA): TGCGCCAGCAGCCAAGATCAGGAGATTTTCTATGGCTACACCTTC. Protein: CASSQDQEIFYGYTF.

The chain couples TRBV30 to TRBJ2-7; D is possibly TRBD2 (6 bases). The CDR3 consists of 15 residues. CDR1 and CDR2 from the germline V gene are GTSNPN and SVGIG (reference sequence). Trimming stripped 1 base from V and 2 bases from J, with 15 bases between. The CDR3 protein is CAWSAGGILTYEQYF. In DNA, the CDR3 is TGTGCCTGGAGTGCCGGGGGAATACTGACCTACGAGCAGTACTTC.

About this clonotype: Being one base from a much bigger clone, this may be a read error. The chain has TRBV7-8 and TRBJ2-7, with a weak D call TRBD1 (5 bases). This CDR3 has 14 amino acids. Germline assignment: CDR1 SGHVS and CDR2 FQNEAQ. CDR3: CPSTLQGSSHEQYF. The CDR3 coding sequence is TGTCCCAGCACCTTGCAGGGATCTTCTCACGAGCAGTACTTC.

This clonotype was observed a few times. V gene TRBV7-3 combines with J gene TRBJ1-5; a weak D match, TRBD1 (6 bases). Germline CDR1 SGHTA, CDR2 FQGTGA. The CDR3 is 14 amino acids. V lost 0 bases and J 6 bases, leaving 9 bases between the germline ends. The CDR3, as DNA: TGTGCCAGCAGCTTAACGGGGGCAGGTCAGCCCCAGCATTTT. It yields the protein CASSLTGAGQPQHF. Full variable domain (missing parts from reference TRBV7-3 and TRBJ1-5): GAGVSQTPSNKVTEKGKYVELRCDPISGHTALYWYRQSLGQGPEFLIYFQGTGAADDSGLPNDRFFAVRPEGSVSTLKIQRTERGDSAVYLCASSLTGAGQPQHFGDGTRLSIL.

This clonotype has ten or more counts. This sequence joins TRBV30 and TRBJ1-5; D remains ambiguous. This CDR3 comprises 13 residues. V was pared by 0 bases and J by 4 bases, with 7 bases between. Germline V gene lookup returns CDR1 GTSNPN and CDR2 SVGIG (reference sequence). The CDR3 sequence: CAWSVDGNQPQHF. The CDR3, as DNA: TGTGCCTGGAGTGTTGATGGGAATCAGCCCCAGCATTTT.

This clonotype was picked up many times. A clone one base away is much larger, so this may be a read error. V usage is TRBV12-3 or TRBV12-4 and J usage is TRBJ1-5; TRBD1 is a possible D gene (6 bases). Trimming took 6 bases from V and 7 from J, leaving 16 bases between them. The CDR3 totals 14 residues. CDR3 sequence reads: CASSWTEGGQPQHF. CDR3 DNA: TGTGCCAGCAGCTGGACAGAGGGCGGGCAGCCCCAGCATTTT.

The rearrangement links TRBV28 to TRBJ2-3, with D perhaps assigned TRBD1 or TRBD2 (6 bases each). Per germline, CDR1 MDHEN and CDR2 SYDVKM. Deletions cut 8 bases from V and 9 bases from J, with 15 bases between. There are 12 residues in the CDR3. CDR3 region: CASGGQVGTQYF. For the CDR3, the DNA is TGTGCCAGCGGGGGGCAAGTCGGCACGCAGTATTTT. The complete variable domain, with remaining parts taken from reference TRBV28 and TRBJ2-3, reads DVKVTQSSRYLVKRTGEKVFLECVQDMDHENMFWYRQDPGLGLRLIYFSYDVKMKEKGDIPEGYSVSREKKERFSLILESASTNQTSMYLCASGGQVGTQYFGPGTRLTVL.

The DNA for the CDR3 is TGTGCCAGCAGCACCCGACGCGATGAGCAGTTCTTC. Protein product: CASSTRRDEQFF. V is TRBV7-8 and J is TRBJ2-1; D not resolved. From germline, CDR1 is SGHVS and CDR2 FQNEAQ. V was clipped by 5 bases and J by 8 bases, with 10 bases between them. This CDR3 is 12 amino acids long.

This clonotype occurred many times. The chain joins TRBV18 to TRBJ1-1; D ambiguous. Deletions cut 3 bases from V and 0 bases from J, with 14 bases between. The CDR3 is 16 amino acids. Germline V lookup: CDR1 KGHSH, CDR2 LQKENI. The CDR3 loop is CASSPRAGTMNTEAFF. The CDR3, as DNA: TGTGCCAGCTCACCTCGTGCGGGAACTATGAACACTGAAGCTTTCTTT.

This clonotype was found many times. The V and J genes are TRBV5-1 and TRBJ2-1; 10 bases agree with TRBD2. This CDR3 region has 16 residues. Losses at the gene ends were 5 bases for V and 2 bases for J; bases not matched to a gene: 7. The germline V gene has CDR1 SGHRS and CDR2 YFSETQ. The CDR3 reads CASRGASGGTYNEQFF. The CDR3 nucleotides are TGCGCCAGCAGAGGGGCTAGCGGGGGAACCTACAATGAGCAGTTCTTC.

V is TRBV5-1 and J is TRBJ1-4; possible D gene TRBD1, 6 bases. The CDR3 has 19 amino acids. The V and J ends lost 0 bases and 0 bases respectively, with 18 bases between them. Germline V lookup: CDR1 SGHRS, CDR2 YFSETQ. CDR3: CASSLGAGQGPSTNEKLFF. The CDR3 DNA sequence: TGCGCCAGCAGCTTGGGGGCCGGGCAGGGGCCCTCAACTAATGAAAAACTGTTTTTT. Looking up the rest from reference TRBV5-1 and TRBJ1-4 gives the full variable domain: KAGVTQTPRYLIKTRGQQVTLSCSPISGHRSVSWYQQTPGQGLQFLFEYFSETQRNKGNFPGRFSGRQFSNSRSEMNVSTLELGDSALYLCASSLGAGQGPSTNEKLFFGSGTQLSVL.

Many counts were recorded for this clonotype. This chain joins TRBV27 and TRBJ1-6; no definite D call. The CDR3 runs to 13 residues. The ends were cut back, 8 bases at V and 6 bases at J, with 11 bases in the middle. CDR1 and CDR2 (germline): MNHEY, SMNVEV (reference sequence). The CDR3, as DNA: TGTGCCAGCGGAGTCGAGCCTAATTCACCCCTCCACTTT. Amino acids: CASGVEPNSPLHF.

V and J are TRBV4-1 and TRBJ2-3, with 9 bases identical to TRBD2. The CDR3 sequence is 15 residues long. Trimming took 1 base from V and 7 from J; bases not matched to a gene: 6. Per germline, CDR1 MGHRA and CDR2 YSYEKL. The CDR3 loop is CASSQVGLAGNTQYF. The DNA of the CDR3 is TGCGCCAGCAGCCAAGTTGGGCTAGCGGGGAATACGCAGTATTTT.

This clonotype was observed at least ten times. This chain joins TRBV2 and TRBJ1-5, with TRBD1 matching over 8 bases. The CDR3 sequence is 13 residues long. CDR1 is SNHLY and CDR2 is FYNNEI in the germline V gene. The trim removed 6 bases at V and 2 bases at J, leaving 0 bases unmatched. The CDR3 here is CASRDRGNQPQHF. DNA of the CDR3: TGTGCCAGCAGGGACAGGGGCAATCAGCCCCAGCATTTT.

This chain's CDR3 is CASNQREYTDTQYF. CDR3 in DNA: TGTGCCAGTAACCAGCGGGAGTACACAGATACGCAGTATTTT. The chain couples TRBV19 to TRBJ2-3, with 8 bases matching TRBD2. The CDR3 is 14 residues long. The V and J ends lost 7 bases and 2 bases, in that order; junction bases with no gene match: 5. Germline V gene data show CDR1 as LNHDA and CDR2 as SQIVND (reference sequence).

V is TRBV11-2 and J is TRBJ2-7, with 11 bases identical to TRBD2. The CDR3 covers 17 residues. Germline V gene lookup returns CDR1 SGHAT and CDR2 FQNNGV. After removal of 5 bases from V and 2 bases from J, the junction contained 11 bases not matched to a gene. CDR3 nucleotides: TGTGCCAGCAGCCCAGGCCCGGTAGCGGGAGGGCCCTACGAGCAGTACTTC. Encoded protein: CASSPGPVAGGPYEQYF.

This clonotype was seen ten or more times. The chain combines TRBV28 with TRBJ2-5; D uncertain. The V gene lost 6 bases and the J gene lost 3 bases, with 17 bases spanning the gap. The germline V gene encodes CDR1 MDHEN and CDR2 SYDVKM. CDR3 length: 15 residues. The CDR3 loop is CASSPPLGWKETQYF. For the CDR3, the DNA is TGTGCCAGCAGCCCCCCTTTGGGTTGGAAAGAGACCCAGTACTTC.

This clonotype has ten or more counts. The chain combines TRBV2 with TRBJ1-1; unclear D gene. V was pared by 1 base and J by 1 base, with 13 bases between. This CDR3 contains 16 residues. Germline CDR1 is SNHLY and CDR2 is FYNNEI. The CDR3 DNA reads as TGTGCCAGCAGTGAAGGAAGGGCAGAAAGGAACACTGAAGCTTTCTTT. Amino acids: CASSEGRAERNTEAFF.

Only a few counts were recorded for this clonotype. This sequence may be a read error, since a much larger clone differs from it by one base. V gene TRBV20-1 combines with J gene TRBJ2-3; D is uncertain. Between the trimmed V and J ends, which lost 4 bases and 10 bases, there was a span of 12 bases. CDR1 and CDR2 (germline): DFQATT, SNEGSKA (reference sequence). The CDR3 covers 11 residues. The CDR3 region has the DNA TGCAGTGCTACGGTTACGGTCGCGCAGTATTTT. This codes for CSATVTVAQYF.

The sample holds many counts of this clonotype. This sequence joins TRBV5-1 and TRBJ2-7; 8 bases fit TRBD2. CDR3 length: 20 amino acids. J was trimmed by 3 bases and V by 7 bases; bases with no gene match: 27. CDR1 SGHRS and CDR2 YFSETQ come from the germline V gene. The CDR3 coding sequence is TGCGCCAGCGCATTGCCCCGGCCGGGACTAGAACGGAGTGGGGTCTACGAGCAGTACTTC. Amino acids: CASALPRPGLERSGVYEQYF.

This clonotype has just a few counts. This may stem from a read error, because a much larger clone lies one nucleotide away. The chain is built from TRBV20-1 and TRBJ1-1; no clear D gene. Germline CDR1 DFQATT, CDR2 SNEGSKA (reference sequence). The CDR3 length is 15 residues. The DNA for the CDR3 is TGCAGTGCTATTATAGCGCCGAAACAGAACACTGAAGCTCTCTTT. It encodes CSAIIAPKQNTEALF.

Ten or more counts support this clonotype. This rearrangement joins TRBV28 to TRBJ2-5, with TRBD2 matching over 9 bases. The CDR3 contains 17 residues. Germline CDR1 MDHEN, CDR2 SYDVKM. V lost 6 bases to trimming and J lost 2 bases; unmatched junction nucleotides: 13. Here the CDR3 reads CASSQLESGRRQETQYF. Here the CDR3 DNA reads TGTGCCAGCAGCCAGCTTGAGAGCGGGAGGCGGCAAGAGACCCAGTACTTC.

The CDR3 spells CASSSGTGSSETQYF. The CDR3 bases are TGTGCCAGCAGCTCAGGGACAGGTTCCTCGGAGACCCAGTACTTC. The chain is built from TRBV4-2 and TRBJ2-5, with 8 nucleotides matching TRBD1. CDR3 length: 15 amino acids. J was trimmed by 5 bases and V by 5 bases; bases with no gene match: 10. CDR1 LGHNA and CDR2 YNFKEQ come from the germline V gene.

This clonotype appeared a few times. The chain couples TRBV9 to TRBJ2-3; D is possibly TRBD2 (5 bases). The germline V gene encodes CDR1 SGDLS and CDR2 YYNGEE. V gave up 0 bases and J gave up 5 bases, with 13 bases separating them. The CDR3 length is 15 residues. Here the CDR3 DNA reads TGTGCCAGCAGCGTAGCGGGGATCCTCATAGATACGCAGTATTTT. Translated, it gives CASSVAGILIDTQYF.

This clonotype was detected many times. The chain combines TRBV5-1 with TRBJ2-7, with 7 bases fitting TRBD1. The CDR3 spans 14 residues. The germline V gene encodes CDR1 SGHRS and CDR2 YFSETQ. Trimming removed 2 bases from V and 5 bases from J; junction bases left unmatched: 7. CDR3 in amino acids: CASSLQGISHEQYF. CDR3 DNA sequence: TGCGCCAGCAGCTTACAGGGGATTAGTCACGAGCAGTACTTC.

There are a few counts of this clonotype. The gene calls are TRBV5-1 and TRBJ2-1; 9 nucleotides match TRBD1. Trimming took 5 bases from V and 6 from J; bases not matched to a gene: 9. CDR1 and CDR2 (germline): SGHRS, YFSETQ. The CDR3 runs to 15 residues. The CDR3 DNA reads TGCGCCAGCAGAGGAACCGGGACAGGGACCAATGAGCAGTTCTTC. Protein: CASRGTGTGTNEQFF.

The CDR3 nucleotides read TGTGCCAGCAGCTTAGTAAACCTCGCAGGCATGAATGAAAAACTGTTTTTT. Its translation: CASSLVNLAGMNEKLFF. The gene calls are TRBV11-2 and TRBJ1-4; unclear D gene. The CDR3 totals 17 residues. CDR1 is SGHAT, CDR2 FQNNGV, per germline. Trimming took off 1 base at V and 5 bases at J, with 17 bases between the two ends.